A selection of T cell receptor beta chains follows, all from one sample in a study of T-cell reconstitution after alpha-beta-depleted transplantation in children. One entry per CDR3 protein results from TCRdb running MiXCR on the PCR reads. The top ten hold around 5.6% of the sample, which has around 500,000 distinct CDR3 sequences, approximately 12% seen once. Specimen: PBMCs from the stem cell graft donor, collected from the stem cell graft. These receptors all come from a human donor who donated a stem cell graft to a child with combined immunodeficiency. Each CDR3 is given without its conserved first and last residue.

j_gene: TRBJ2-1
v_gene: TRBV15
CDR3aa: ATSRGLDNEQF

j_gene: TRBJ2-7
v_gene: TRBV5-1
CDR3aa: ASSPLDGEQY

j_gene: TRBJ2-7
v_gene: TRBV7-2
CDR3aa: ASSLAGGSHEQY

j_gene: TRBJ2-2
v_gene: TRBV10-3
CDR3aa: AISGDLFGELF

j_gene: TRBJ2-7
v_gene: TRBV3-1
CDR3aa: ASAPGSGYEQY

j_gene: TRBJ2-1
v_gene: TRBV7-9
CDR3aa: ASSSITGILDNEQF

j_gene: TRBJ2-3
v_gene: TRBV6-5
CDR3aa: ASSYKGLAGGTDTQY

j_gene: TRBJ2-7
v_gene: TRBV27
CDR3aa: ASSSLGQGVYEQY

j_gene: TRBJ2-7
v_gene: TRBV6-5
CDR3aa: ASSPSVRDGTYEQY

j_gene: TRBJ1-2
v_gene: TRBV20-1
CDR3aa: SAPRGQFYGYT

j_gene: TRBJ2-3
v_gene: TRBV12-3/TRBV12-4
CDR3aa: ASSRLAGGPDTQY

j_gene: TRBJ2-1
v_gene: TRBV5-1
CDR3aa: ASSTRLAGGNNEQF